This T cell receptor (beta chain) is from a study of blood T cell repertoires in COVID-19. Across the whole study: The study drew acute and convalescent COVID-19 samples from the United States, Italy and Spain. The cDNA or gDNA used as material had been derived from T cells, B-cell-depleted T cells, or PBMCs.

The V end was cut by 7 bases, the J end by 5 bases, with 23 bases between. CDR1 is MDHEN, CDR2 SYDVKM, per germline. This CDR3 has 17 amino acids. This clone was picked up one time. The protocol was immunoSEQ multiplex PCR, while the TCRdb copy is restricted to in-frame clones and leaves out a portion. The table lists 120,000 or so clones, almost 80% of them singletons, with 15% to 20% in the top ten. This clonotype originated in a woman of 80 years or more with active or convalescent COVID-19. The J gene is TRBJ2-2, the V gene TRBV28, with a weak D call TRBD1 (7 bases). The sample taken for sequencing was peripheral blood. CDR3 in amino acids: CASIKGAGWRRTGELFF. The CDR3 DNA sequence: TGTGCCAGCATAAAGGGGGCGGGATGGCGTCGGACCGGGGAGCTGTTTTTT.